The clone carrying this TCR beta chain has just one count. Antigen specificity is unknown. Per germline, CDR1 SGDLS and CDR2 YYNGEE. This CDR3 contains 15 residues. Unmatched junction bases numbered 3, after V lost 3 bases and J lost 1 base. The entry originates in a study of T cell responses to AZD1222 COVID-19 vaccine. Regarding the study as a whole: Only a handful of people who got AZD1222 tested seropositive at baseline. Sampled repertoires all dated from after the peak T cell response. Nearly half of the spike-specific TCRs reportedly recognize variant regions that carry no mutations.

Measured with immunoSEQ multiplex PCR; TCRdb has only the in-frame clones, and not every one. The repertoire consists of 150,000 or so clones, with under 95% occurring once and the leading ten covering approximately 19%. The TCR was taken from an adult in good health. The chain employs TRBV9 and TRBJ1-5; 8 bases line up with TRBD1. The sequenced sample was peripheral blood, obtained on day 0 of AZD1222 vaccination. CDR3 protein: CASSEQGVSNQPQHF. The DNA of the CDR3 is TGTGCCAGCAGCGAACAGGGGGTGAGCAATCAGCCCCAGCATTTT. Full variable domain (outside the CDR3, taken from reference TRBV9 and TRBJ1-5): DSGVTQTPKHLITATGQRVTLRCSPRSGDLSVYWYQQSLDQGLQFLIQYYNGEERAKGNILERFSAQQFPDLHSELNLSSLELGDSALYFCASSEQGVSNQPQHFGDGTRLSIL.